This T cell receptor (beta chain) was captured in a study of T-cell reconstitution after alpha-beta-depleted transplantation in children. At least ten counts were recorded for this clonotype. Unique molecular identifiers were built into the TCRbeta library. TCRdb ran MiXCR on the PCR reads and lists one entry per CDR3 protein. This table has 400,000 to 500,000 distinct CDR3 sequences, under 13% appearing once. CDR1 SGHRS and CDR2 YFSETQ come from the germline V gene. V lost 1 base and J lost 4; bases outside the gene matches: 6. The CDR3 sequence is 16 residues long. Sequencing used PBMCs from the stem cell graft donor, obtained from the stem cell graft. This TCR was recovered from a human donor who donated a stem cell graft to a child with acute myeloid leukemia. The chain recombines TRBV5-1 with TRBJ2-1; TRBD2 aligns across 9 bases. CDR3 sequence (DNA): TGCGCCAGCAGCTTGTCGGCGGGAGGGCGGTACAATGAGCAGTTCTTC. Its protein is CASSLSAGGRYNEQFF.